Below, one T cell receptor beta chain is given with its context. What this receptor recognizes is not known. One base away there is no much larger clone; base qualities are not given. Whole blood was collected in K2EDTA tubes by collaborating institutions according to the institutions' own protocols. For TCRbeta analysis, collaborators shipped samples as frozen whole blood, isolated PBMCs, or DNA extracted from either of those sample types. The entry originates in a study of blood T cell repertoires in COVID-19 (dated by TCRdb to about 2020). For the wider study: Samples from collaborators originated in the United States, Italy and Spain and spanned both the acute and convalescent phases of COVID-19. A de-identified subject ID, COVID-19 status, age in years and sex were almost always included in the sample metadata. The repertoires were made available in a free public database intended to serve as a resource for research on the immune response to SARS-CoV-2. The material from the prospective study consisted of cDNA or gDNA derived from T cells, B-cell-depleted T cells, or PBMCs. Deeply sampled blood TCRbeta repertoires from subjects exposed to, actively infected with, or recovered from COVID-19 were included in the dataset. Where available, HLA class I and class II types were obtained from metadata supplied by the sample provider rather than from assay-based typing. Samples were obtained from the ongoing ImmuneRACE study (first 160 participants) and from roughly 1,300 subjects provided by 6 global collaborators.

The immunoSEQ Assay, a bias-controlled multiplex PCR, was used to amplify TCRbeta CDR3 regions from genomic DNA. Regarding the original processing steps: Nucleated cell counts per sample were estimated from amplification of reference gene primers within the assay. To quantify the absolute abundance of each unique TCRbeta CDR3 rearrangement, sequence reads were collapsed and filtered. For each sample, productive Simpson clonality was calculated as the square root of Simpson's diversity index across productive rearrangements. TCRdb holds this immuneACCESS table with in-frame rearrangements only. Some clones are missing; in checked studies, unresolved V genes explain under half, and the rest has no known cause. V and J calls and clone size are given by that table; D and trimming were obtained from the DNA. This sample gives 35,000 to 45,000 clones in total; more than 85% of them show up just once. The top ten clonotypes cover around 5.8% of the sample.

Results the study describes overall, beyond this receptor: Clinical and demographic metadata were provided uncurated, with the amount varying by source and participant.

The TCR was taken from an elderly woman with acute or convalescent COVID-19. Specimen: peripheral blood.

The CDR3 protein is CSVERAGRGYTF. Read as DNA, the sequence is TGCAGCGTTGAAAGGGCGGGCCGGGGCTACACCTTC. The receptor chain draws on TRBV29-1 and TRBJ1-2; the D segment cannot be called with confidence. V loses 2 bases, J loses 8 bases, and the germline ends lie 12 bases apart. The germline V gene provides CDR1 SQVTM and CDR2 ANQGSEA. The CDR3 sequence holds 12 residues, the cysteine and phenylalanine included. CDR3 DNA only is kept here, 36 bases in frame from base 1.